The clone carrying this T cell receptor beta chain showed up just once. The source of the sample is a study of blood T cell repertoires in COVID-19. Study in general: The United States, Italy and Spain supplied acute and convalescent COVID-19 samples. PBMCs, B-cell-depleted T cells, or T cells provided the cDNA or gDNA that made up the material.

Original methodology: Reference gene primers were amplified, and this amplification served to estimate nucleated cell counts. Repertoires were generated with immunoSEQ multiplex PCR, while TCRdb's copy carries only in-frame clones and drops some. That table supplies the V and J calls and clone size; D and trimming were determined from the DNA. This sample has about 74,000 clones; about nine tenths occur once, and the top ten carry approximately 9%. V shed 2 bases, J shed 2 bases, and the junction held 23 bases outside the gene matches. The CDR3 is 21 amino acids. V is TRBV5-3 and J is TRBJ2-7; TRBD1 matches 9 bases. TRBV5-3 is recorded as an ORF, its role being uncertain. Sequencing was performed on peripheral blood. The receptor was isolated from a human donor in a cohort sampled during active COVID-19. The CDR3 coding sequence is TGTGCCAGAAGCTTCCACTACCCCGGGACAGGGACACCTGGGGGTACCTACGAGCAGTACTTC. Its translation is CARSFHYPGTGTPGGTYEQYF.